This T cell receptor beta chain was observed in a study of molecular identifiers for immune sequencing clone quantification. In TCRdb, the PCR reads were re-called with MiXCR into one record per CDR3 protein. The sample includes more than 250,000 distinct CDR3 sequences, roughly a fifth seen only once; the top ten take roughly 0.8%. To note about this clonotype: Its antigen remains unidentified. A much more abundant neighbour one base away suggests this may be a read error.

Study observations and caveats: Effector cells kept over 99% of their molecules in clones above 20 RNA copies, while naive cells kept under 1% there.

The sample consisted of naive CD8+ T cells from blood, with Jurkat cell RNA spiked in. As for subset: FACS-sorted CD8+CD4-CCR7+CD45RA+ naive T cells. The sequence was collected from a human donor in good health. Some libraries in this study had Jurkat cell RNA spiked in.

The CDR3 DNA follows: TGTGGCAGCAGCCCCCCGAGGGGAACTGAAGCTTTCTTT. It yields the protein CGSSPPRGTEAFF. The chain is built from TRBV6-2 or TRBV6-3 and TRBJ1-1; possible D gene TRBD1, 5 bases. From germline, CDR1 is MNHEY and CDR2 SVGEGT. CDR3 length: 13 amino acids.